This TCR beta chain derives from a study of blood T cell repertoires in COVID-19. Study-level information: Collection of acute and convalescent COVID-19 samples took place in the United States, Italy and Spain.

Authors' methods: Using reference gene primer amplification, nucleated cell counts were estimated. This table comes from immunoSEQ multiplex PCR, and its TCRdb copy is limited to in-frame clones, with some not included. The V and J calls and clone size come from that table; D and trimming were worked out from the DNA. This table has more than 150,000 clones, approximately 87% appearing once. CDR3 size: 13 residues. The germline gives CDR1 MNHNY, CDR2 SVGAGI (reference sequence). V was cut by 4 bases and J by 8 bases, with 9 bases left in between. The material sequenced was peripheral blood. The clonotype comes from a man in his 70s with active or convalescent COVID-19. The V and J genes are TRBV6-6 and TRBJ1-6; TRBD1 is a possible D gene (6 bases). CDR3: CASSSGADSPLHF. The CDR3 DNA reads TGTGCCAGCAGTTCAGGGGCTGATTCACCCCTCCACTTT.